Shown below are 11 T cell receptor beta chains from a single sample sequenced in a study of blood T cell repertoires in COVID-19. The assay was immunoSEQ multiplex PCR, and TCRdb's table has in-frame clones only and misses some. The sample has a few hundred thousand clones, more than 65% seen once; the top ten hold less than 4%. Sequenced material: peripheral blood. Receptors were obtained from a woman under 30 with acute or convalescent COVID-19.

This chain links TRBV24-1 with TRBJ2-1; TRBD2 agrees at 11 bases. Germline CDR1 KGHDR, CDR2 SFDVKD. This CDR3 contains 19 residues. With V trimmed by 4 bases and J by 2 bases, 12 bases remained unmatched. CDR3 loop: CATSDSGTSGRGAYNEQFF. CDR3 in DNA: TGTGCCACCAGTGACTCTGGGACTAGCGGTAGGGGCGCCTACAATGAGCAGTTCTTC.

The chain carries TRBV9 and TRBJ1-6; 10 bases agree with TRBD1. The CDR3 totals 15 residues. After removal of 2 bases from V and 8 bases from J, the junction contained 4 bases not matched to a gene. Germline CDR1 reads SGDLS; CDR2 reads YYNGEE. CDR3 bases: TGTGCCAGCAGCGTCAGAGGGACAGGGGATTCACCCCTCCACTTT. It specifies CASSVRGTGDSPLHF.

V usage is TRBV28 and J usage is TRBJ1-2; 9 positions agree with TRBD1. Germline V gene lookup returns CDR1 MDHEN and CDR2 SYDVKM. The V gene end was trimmed by 5 bases and the J gene end by 0 bases; junction bases not matched to a gene: 10. The CDR3 consists of 17 residues. The CDR3 sequence is CASSGHGGQGTNYGYTF. Written as DNA, the CDR3 is TGTGCCAGCAGTGGACATGGGGGACAGGGAACTAACTATGGCTACACCTTC.

V and J are TRBV30 and TRBJ1-5, with a tentative D call TRBD1 (5 bases). The V and J ends lost 0 bases and 6 bases respectively, with 9 bases between them. Germline V gene lookup returns CDR1 GTSNPN and CDR2 SVGIG (reference sequence). The CDR3 has 13 amino acids. CDR3 loop: CAWSVVGVQPQHF. CDR3 bases: TGTGCCTGGAGTGTGGTAGGGGTTCAGCCCCAGCATTTT.

This chain joins TRBV5-1 and TRBJ1-5; the D gene is possibly TRBD1 (6 bases). In germline, CDR1 is SGHRS, CDR2 YFSETQ. The ends were cut back, 4 bases at V and 5 bases at J, with 16 bases in the middle. The CDR3 extends over 15 amino acids. The CDR3 sequence: CASSLQGRGDQPQHF. In nucleotides, the CDR3 is TGCGCCAGCAGCCTACAGGGTCGAGGGGATCAGCCCCAGCATTTT.

V is TRBV9 and J is TRBJ2-7; 8 nucleotides align to TRBD2. The CDR3 length is 16 residues. Unmatched junction bases numbered 5, after V lost 0 bases and J lost 0 bases. CDR1 is SGDLS and CDR2 is YYNGEE in the germline V gene. The CDR3 region has the DNA TGTGCCAGCAGCGTAGGGTCTAGCGGGCCCTCCTACGAGCAGTACTTC. It yields the protein CASSVGSSGPSYEQYF.

The rearrangement uses TRBV10-2 and TRBJ1-1; the D is unclear. V was cut by 2 bases and J by 1 base, with 11 bases left in between. CDR1 is WSHSY and CDR2 is SAAADI in the germline V gene. This CDR3 has 15 residues. The CDR3 loop is CASSEGRAGNTEAFF. Written as DNA, the CDR3 is TGCGCCAGCAGTGAGGGTAGGGCGGGGAACACTGAAGCTTTCTTT.

This sequence joins TRBV7-8 and TRBJ2-7; TRBD1 matches 7 bases. Germline CDR1 is SGHVS and CDR2 is FQNEAQ. The trim removed 5 bases at V and 3 bases at J, leaving 10 bases unmatched. The CDR3 covers 15 residues. The DNA for the CDR3 is TGTGCCAGCAGCCCCCGACAGGGCACCCTCTACGAGCAGTACTTC. Its protein is CASSPRQGTLYEQYF.

The rearrangement joins TRBV19 to TRBJ1-5; 10 bases match TRBD1. The trim removed 3 bases at V and 7 bases at J, leaving 9 bases unmatched. Germline CDR1 LNHDA, CDR2 SQIVND (reference sequence). The length of the CDR3 is 16 residues. CDR3 amino acids: CASSIRWTGGMQPQHF. For the CDR3, the DNA is TGTGCCAGTAGTATCCGTTGGACAGGGGGAATGCAGCCCCAGCATTTT.

The J gene is TRBJ2-1, the V gene TRBV6-2 or TRBV6-3, with 10 bases that match TRBD2. CDR3 length equals 16 residues. The germline V gene has CDR1 MNHEY and CDR2 SVGEGT. V dropped 5 bases and J dropped 6; count of bases not matched to a gene: 10. This CDR3 is CASSTTERGGFNEQFF. CDR3 sequence (DNA): TGTGCCAGCAGTACCACCGAGCGGGGGGGATTCAATGAGCAGTTCTTC.

This clone was seen just once. The V gene is TRBV29-1, the J gene TRBJ2-2; possibly TRBD1 for D (5 bases). The CDR3 loop spans 14 amino acids. The V and J ends lost 3 bases and 1 base respectively, with 9 bases between them. Germline assignment: CDR1 SQVTM and CDR2 ANQGSEA. CDR3 nucleotide sequence: TGCAGCGTTGATACAGGCGAGAACACCGGGGAGCTGTTTTTT. Translated: CSVDTGENTGELFF.